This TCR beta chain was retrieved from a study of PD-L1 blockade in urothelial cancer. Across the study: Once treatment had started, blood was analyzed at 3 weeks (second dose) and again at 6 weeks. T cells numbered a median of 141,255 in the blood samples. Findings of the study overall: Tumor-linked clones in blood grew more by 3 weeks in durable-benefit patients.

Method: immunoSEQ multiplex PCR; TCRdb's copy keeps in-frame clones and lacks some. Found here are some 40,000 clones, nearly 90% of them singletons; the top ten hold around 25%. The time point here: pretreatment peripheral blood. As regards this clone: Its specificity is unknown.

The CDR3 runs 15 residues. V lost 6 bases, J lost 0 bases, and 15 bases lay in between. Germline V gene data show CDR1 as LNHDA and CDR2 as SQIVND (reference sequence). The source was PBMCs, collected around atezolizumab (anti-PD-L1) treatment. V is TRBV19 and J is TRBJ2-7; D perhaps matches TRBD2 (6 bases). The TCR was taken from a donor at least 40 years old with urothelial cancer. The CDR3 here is CASSRDFGSSYEQYF. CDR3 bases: TGTGCCAGTAGCCGGGACTTCGGCAGCTCCTACGAGCAGTACTTC.